This is a list of T cell receptor beta chains from one sample in a study of blood T cell repertoires in COVID-19. Measured with immunoSEQ multiplex PCR; TCRdb has only the in-frame clones, and not every one. The sample contains roughly 180,000 clones, 80% to 90% of which appear only once. Sequencing was done on a sample of peripheral blood. The receptors come from a man aged 60 to 69 with acute or convalescent COVID-19. The CDR3 runs from the conserved cysteine through the conserved F or W. Each record gives: clone size, J gene, V gene, D gene, CDR3 DNA, CDR3 protein. A D gene is named only where the DNA matches it firmly. Size values are once, few and many counts, or a class for expanded clones, and some rows have none.

few TRBJ2-7 TRBV5-4 NA TGTGCCAGCAGCTCCCAACAGGGAACGATCCACGAGCAGTACTTC CASSSQQGTIHEQYF
NA TRBJ2-1 TRBV19 TRBD2 TGTGCCAGTAGTGGGAGGCGGGAGGGCCGGTACAATGAGCAGTTCTTC CASSGRREGRYNEQFF
NA TRBJ1-6 TRBV6-2/TRBV6-3 NA TGTGCCAGCAGCGTTGGAGGGCTCCCCTATAATTCACCCCTCCACTTT CASSVGGLPYNSPLHF
NA TRBJ1-6 TRBV6-6 TRBD1 TGTGCCAGCAGTTACGGGACAGAGAATTCACCCCTCCACTTT CASSYGTENSPLHF
NA TRBJ1-4 TRBV30 NA TGTGCCTGGACTACTAATGAAAAACTGTTTTTT CAWTTNEKLFF
NA TRBJ1-1 TRBV5-1 NA TGCGCCAGCAGCTTGGTTTCCCCGGGTGGTGGGTCTGAAGCTTTCTTT CASSLVSPGGGSEAFF
NA TRBJ2-5 TRBV5-1 TRBD1 TGCGCCAGCAGCCCTGGTGGCAGGGGGAAAGAGACCCAGTACTTC CASSPGGRGKETQYF
NA TRBJ1-5 TRBV6-5 TRBD1 TGTGCCAGCAGGCGACTTGACAGGGGCAATCAGCCCCAGCATTTT CASRRLDRGNQPQHF
NA TRBJ2-7 TRBV5-1 TRBD2 TGCGCCAGCAGCTGGGGGGGGGTACCACCCGAGCAGTACTTC CASSWGGVPPEQYF
NA TRBJ2-2 TRBV5-1 NA TGCGCCAGCAGCTCCCAGGGAACCACCGGGGAGCTGTTTTTT CASSSQGTTGELFF
NA TRBJ2-3 TRBV30 TRBD2 TGTGCCTGGAGTCGAGGACTAGCTCCGAGCACAGATACGCAGTATTTT CAWSRGLAPSTDTQYF
NA TRBJ1-1 TRBV3-1/TRBV3-2 TRBD1 TGTGCCAGCAGCCAAGATTGGAACAGGGGAGCTTTCTTT CASSQDWNRGAFF
NA TRBJ2-5 TRBV2 TRBD1 TGTGCCAGCAGACCACAGGGGCTAGGGGGAGAGACCCAGTACTTC CASRPQGLGGETQYF
NA TRBJ2-3 TRBV5-1 TRBD1 TGCGCCAGCAGTCCCGGGACAGGGGAGGTAGATACGCAGTATTTT CASSPGTGEVDTQYF
NA TRBJ1-6 TRBV18 NA TGTGCCAGCTCACCCCGGGAGGTGTATAATTCACCCCTCCACTTT CASSPREVYNSPLHF
NA TRBJ1-1 TRBV19 TRBD1 TGTGCCAGTAGTATAGAACCAACAGGGGTCCTATTTAAGGAAGAAGCTTTCTTT CASSIEPTGVLFKEEAFF
NA TRBJ2-4 TRBV11-3 NA TGTGCCAGCAGCTTATCCTCCAAAAACATTCAGTACTTC CASSLSSKNIQYF
NA TRBJ1-1 TRBV3-1/TRBV3-2 NA TGTGCCAGCAGCCGGGAAGGGGCGAACACTGAAGCTTTCTTT CASSREGANTEAFF
NA TRBJ1-2 TRBV19 NA TGTGCCAGTAGTCCGTTCAGGGCTGCCTATGGCTACACCTTC CASSPFRAAYGYTF
NA TRBJ2-7 TRBV5-5 TRBD1 TGTGCCAGCAGCCCGGACAGGGACTACGAGCAGTACTTC CASSPDRDYEQYF
NA TRBJ1-2 TRBV29-1 TRBD1 TGCAGCGTTGGCCTAGGACAGGGAAGCTATGGCTACACCTTC CSVGLGQGSYGYTF
NA TRBJ2-2 TRBV18 NA TGTGCCAGCTCACCAAGATCCACAAGTGCGGCCGGGGAGCTGTTTTTT CASSPRSTSAAGELFF
NA TRBJ2-5 TRBV12-1 NA TGTGCCAGCAGCTTTGGGCTAGCGGGAGTCCGTCAAGAGACCCAGTACTTC CASSFGLAGVRQETQYF
NA TRBJ2-1 TRBV11-3 NA TGTGCCAGCAGCTTAGGCCGAGGTGAAGGTTATGAGCAGTTCTTC CASSLGRGEGYEQFF
NA TRBJ1-4 TRBV29-1 NA TGCAGCGCCGGATGGGGGGGGCCTAATGAAAAACTGTTTTTT CSAGWGGPNEKLFF
NA TRBJ1-1 TRBV12-3/TRBV12-4 NA TGTGCCAGCACCATTGGGGGGGCTGAAGCTTTCTTT CASTIGGAEAFF
NA TRBJ2-7 TRBV6-5 NA TGTGCCAGCAGCCCAGGATCTACCTACGAGCAGTACTTC CASSPGSTYEQYF
NA TRBJ1-3 TRBV6-5 NA TGTGCCAGCAGTCTAACAGTACACTCTGGAAACACCATATATTTT CASSLTVHSGNTIYF
NA TRBJ2-1 TRBV11-2 NA TGTGCCAGCAGCTCTGACAGGTCCAATGAGCAGTTCTTC CASSSDRSNEQFF
NA TRBJ1-4 TRBV5-4 TRBD1 TGTGCCAGCAGCTTGAACCAGGGGGCGCTTGAAAAACTGTTTTTT CASSLNQGALEKLFF
NA TRBJ2-7 TRBV5-1 TRBD2 TGCGCCAGCAGCTTGGATGGGACTAGCGGAATGCAGTACTTC CASSLDGTSGMQYF
NA TRBJ2-1 TRBV6-5 TRBD2 TGTGCCAGCAGGCCGACTAGCGGGAGGGACAATGAGCAGTTCTTC CASRPTSGRDNEQFF
NA TRBJ2-1 TRBV18 TRBD2 TGTGCCAGCTCACCACTACTAGCGGGATCGAATGAGCAGTTCTTC CASSPLLAGSNEQFF
NA TRBJ1-5 TRBV28 TRBD1 TGTGCCAGCTACCGCCAGGGACAGGGCTATCGGCCCCAGCATTTT CASYRQGQGYRPQHF
NA TRBJ2-7 TRBV2 NA TGTGCCAGCAGTGACCAGGGGATCGGATACGAGCAGTACTTC CASSDQGIGYEQYF
NA TRBJ1-1 TRBV30 NA TGTGCCTGGAGTGGGACTCGTTCTGGAGAAGCTTTCTTT CAWSGTRSGEAFF
NA TRBJ1-6 TRBV4-2 NA TGTGCCAGCAGCCAAGCCCGAGGCGTGCTTAATTCACCCCTCCACTTT CASSQARGVLNSPLHF
NA TRBJ2-1 TRBV5-1 TRBD2 TGCGCCAGCAGCTCATCTACCGGGACTAGCAATGAGCAGTTCTTC CASSSSTGTSNEQFF
NA TRBJ1-3 TRBV19 NA TGTGCCAGTATCCTCCAGGCGAGCTCTGGAAACACCATATATTTT CASILQASSGNTIYF
NA TRBJ2-7 TRBV28 NA TGTGCCAGCGGGGGCTTACTAGACGAGCAGTACTTC CASGGLLDEQYF
NA TRBJ1-3 TRBV7-2 NA TGTGCCAGCAGCTTGGGGGGCAGGGGAGGGCGAAACACCATATATTTT CASSLGGRGGRNTIYF
NA TRBJ2-5 TRBV19 TRBD2 TGTGCCAGTAGTGCTCGACTAGCGTTCGAGACCCAGTACTTC CASSARLAFETQYF